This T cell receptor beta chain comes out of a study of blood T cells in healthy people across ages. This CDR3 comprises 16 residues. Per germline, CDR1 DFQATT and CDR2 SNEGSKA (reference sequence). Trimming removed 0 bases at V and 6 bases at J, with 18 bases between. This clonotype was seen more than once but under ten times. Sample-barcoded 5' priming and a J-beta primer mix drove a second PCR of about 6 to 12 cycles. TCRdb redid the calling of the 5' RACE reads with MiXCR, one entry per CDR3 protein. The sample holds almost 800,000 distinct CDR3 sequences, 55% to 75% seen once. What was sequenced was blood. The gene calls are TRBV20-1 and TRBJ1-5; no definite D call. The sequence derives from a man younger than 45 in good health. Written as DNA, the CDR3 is TGCAGTGCTAGAGACGCCCGGACGGAGGGAAGTCAGCCCCAGCATTTT. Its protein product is CSARDARTEGSQPQHF.